The table lists the clone carrying this T cell receptor (beta chain) with a few counts. The target antigen is unknown. Relapses following autologous stem cell transplantation were seen in all patients, with brentuximab vedotin exposure varying. The CDR3 length is 13 residues. Germline V gene lookup returns CDR1 SGHVS and CDR2 FQNEAQ. With V trimmed by 5 bases and J by 8 bases, 6 bases remained unmatched. The data originate from a study of PD-1 blockade in classical Hodgkin lymphoma. Turning to the study itself: Patients had nivolumab dosed at 3 mg/kg, delivered intravenously every 2 weeks. Broader study findings: Among the patients, those starting nivolumab under 1 year after ASCT were excluded. Healthy donors reportedly exceeded newly diagnosed patients in baseline TCR diversity.

Using immunoSEQ multiplex PCR, the repertoire was profiled, and TCRdb retains in-frame clones only, with some absent. The profile shows more than 11,000 clones, more than 75% of them singletons. This chain connects TRBV7-8 to TRBJ1-2, with TRBD1 matching over 9 bases. The specimen comprised peripheral blood mononuclear cells (PBMCs), sampled at baseline. The clonotype comes from a human donor with classical Hodgkin lymphoma. The CDR3 region is CASSPGTGNGYTF. Written as DNA, the CDR3 is TGTGCCAGCAGCCCTGGGACAGGGAACGGCTACACCTTC.